These T cell receptor beta chains were read from a single sample in a study of neurological immune-mediated disorders. TCRdb redid the calling of the 5' RACE reads with MiXCR, one entry per CDR3 protein. The sample lists tens of thousands of distinct CDR3 sequences; about 4% were seen once. The sequenced sample was CD4+ T cells from blood. The receptors here all came from a woman in her thirties or forties in good health. CDR3s include the opening cysteine and the closing phenylalanine or tryptophan. The order of the fields is J gene, D gene, V gene, CDR3 protein. D genes are given only for firm matches.

>TRBJ2-4|-|TRBV18
CASSPPTVTKNIQYF
>TRBJ2-5|-|TRBV20-1
CSARTPSAKETQYF
>TRBJ1-4|-|TRBV20-1
CSATHLPPGSINEKLFF
>TRBJ2-3|-|TRBV12-5
CASGTGTYSTDTQYF
>TRBJ1-6|-|TRBV27
CASSPGDGTSPLHF
>TRBJ2-1|TRBD2|TRBV25-1
CASSEYGRLADPQLYNEQFF
>TRBJ1-2|-|TRBV11-2
CASSIHHPNYGYTF
>TRBJ2-5|-|TRBV7-9
CASSINQETQYF
>TRBJ2-1|-|TRBV6-1
CASSEGVGSYNEQFF
>TRBJ2-7|TRBD2|TRBV27
CASIAGGQAHEQYF
>TRBJ2-7|TRBD2|TRBV4-2
CASSQATSGASYEQYF
>TRBJ1-5|-|TRBV11-2
CASSLDGNQPQHF
>TRBJ1-5|-|TRBV5-1
CASSLGGASAQPQHF
>TRBJ1-5|-|TRBV5-6
CASSSQGYSNQPQHF
>TRBJ2-1|-|TRBV11-2
CASSAETSTRQFF
>TRBJ1-1|-|TRBV7-9
CASGDRRPDTEAFF
>TRBJ2-7|-|TRBV27
CASSLTLREGWSYEQYF
>TRBJ2-6|-|TRBV5-1
CASSLWGGLSGANVLTF
>TRBJ2-2|TRBD2|TRBV20-1
CSARTSGNTGELFF
>TRBJ2-1|-|TRBV20-1
CSANLAYNEQFF
>TRBJ2-7|TRBD2|TRBV27
CASSVTSFRNEQYF
>TRBJ2-1|TRBD2|TRBV15
CATEPTGRGGNEQFF
>TRBJ2-3|-|TRBV5-1
CASSPGLKNTDTQYF
>TRBJ2-7|TRBD2|TRBV3-1
CASSQALGLAVSEQYF
>TRBJ1-6|-|TRBV6-5
CASSYAGINSPLHF
>TRBJ1-1|-|TRBV12-3/TRBV12-4
CASSLGQGRGAEAFF
>TRBJ2-2|-|TRBV28
CASSPPRGLAGELFF
>TRBJ1-2|TRBD1|TRBV28
CASSLPWGTGPFYGYTF
>TRBJ2-1|-|TRBV28
CASKGGNEQFF
>TRBJ1-4|TRBD1|TRBV5-5
CASSPGQGAGNEKLFF
>TRBJ2-5|-|TRBV7-2
CASSPTPGAETQYF
>TRBJ2-5|TRBD2|TRBV20-1
CSAKKMSSGYQETQYF
>TRBJ2-5|TRBD2|TRBV20-1
CSAREGGRGETQYF
>TRBJ2-1|TRBD2|TRBV2
CAIPQTSVNNEQFF
>TRBJ1-2|-|TRBV5-1
CASSPGTNLTF
>TRBJ2-7|-|TRBV28
CASSPPGPRGGEQYF
>TRBJ1-1|-|TRBV20-1
CSASHRSRGTEAFF
>TRBJ2-1|-|TRBV20-1
CSAPEVNEQFF
>TRBJ2-1|-|TRBV7-2
CASSLGEDNEQFF
>TRBJ1-1|TRBD1|TRBV5-1
CASSFSTGVNTEAFF
>TRBJ2-5|-|TRBV6-2/TRBV6-3
CASSRGQETQYF
>TRBJ2-1|TRBD1|TRBV6-5
CASSYYRTGKYNEQFF
>TRBJ2-5|TRBD1|TRBV28
CASSGQGLSEETQYF
>TRBJ2-1|-|TRBV3-1
CASSQGSYNEQFF
>TRBJ2-1|-|TRBV15
CATSSRIREQFF
>TRBJ2-1|TRBD2|TRBV7-2
CASSSSGRGEQFF
>TRBJ2-7|TRBD1|TRBV14
CASSKSLPGQGAREQYF
>TRBJ2-6|-|TRBV7-9
CASSSTLRGPSSGANVLTF
>TRBJ1-4|-|TRBV3-1
CASSRRTGALGEKLFF
>TRBJ1-5|TRBD1|TRBV6-5
CASSRTGGSWAQHF
>TRBJ2-3|-|TRBV7-9
CASSPAADTQYF
>TRBJ2-1|-|TRBV7-2
CASSLSVGEQFF
>TRBJ2-2|-|TRBV9
CASSVQAATGELFF